In this sample, the clone carrying this T cell receptor (beta chain) turned up a few times. Its antigen remains unknown. The data were obtained in a study of blood T cells in healthy people across ages. The V segment lost 7 bases and the J segment 2 bases; nucleotides outside the gene matches: 8. The germline CDR1 and CDR2 sequences are ENHRY and SYGVKD. The CDR3 sequence is 15 residues long. Sample donors were healthy Caucasian individuals that came from Russia, aged 6 to 90. Study-level results: One million T cells yielded diversity estimates that were considered underestimates.

PCR was performed a second time for roughly 7 to 12 cycles using a sample-barcoded 5' primer and a J-beta primer mix. Each CDR3 protein is one row after TCRdb ran MiXCR on the 5' RACE reads. The repertoire holds roughly 730,000 distinct CDR3 sequences, with around 50% as singletons. The chain recombines TRBV10-3 with TRBJ2-3; 8 bases match TRBD1. Source material: blood. The TCR was taken from a man aged 35 to 55 in good health. The CDR3 sequence: CAINGQGGNTDTQYF. The CDR3 DNA reads TGTGCCATCAATGGACAGGGTGGAAACACAGATACGCAGTATTTT.